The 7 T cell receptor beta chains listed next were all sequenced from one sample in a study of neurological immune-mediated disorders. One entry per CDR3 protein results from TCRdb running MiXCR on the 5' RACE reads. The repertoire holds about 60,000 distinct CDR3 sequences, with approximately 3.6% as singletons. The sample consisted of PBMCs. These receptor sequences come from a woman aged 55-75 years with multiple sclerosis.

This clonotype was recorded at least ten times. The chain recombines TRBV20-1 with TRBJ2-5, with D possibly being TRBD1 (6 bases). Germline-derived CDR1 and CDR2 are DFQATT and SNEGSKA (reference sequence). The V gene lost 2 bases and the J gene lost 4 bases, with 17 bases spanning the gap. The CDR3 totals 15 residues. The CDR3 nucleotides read TGCAGTGCTAGACGAAAACAGGGAGCCGGAGAGACCCAGTACTTC. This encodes CSARRKQGAGETQYF.

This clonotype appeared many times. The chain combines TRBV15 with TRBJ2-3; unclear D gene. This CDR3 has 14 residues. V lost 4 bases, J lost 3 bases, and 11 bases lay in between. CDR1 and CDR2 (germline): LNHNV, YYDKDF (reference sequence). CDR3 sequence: CATSKAGATDTQYF. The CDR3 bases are TGTGCCACCAGCAAGGCAGGCGCTACAGATACGCAGTATTTT. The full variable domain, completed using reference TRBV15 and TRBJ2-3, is DAMVIQNPRYQVTQFGKPVTLSCSQTLNHNVMYWYQQKSSQAPKLLFHYYDKDFNNEADTPDNFQSRRPNTSFCFLDIRSPGLGDTAMYLCATSKAGATDTQYFGPGTRLTVL.

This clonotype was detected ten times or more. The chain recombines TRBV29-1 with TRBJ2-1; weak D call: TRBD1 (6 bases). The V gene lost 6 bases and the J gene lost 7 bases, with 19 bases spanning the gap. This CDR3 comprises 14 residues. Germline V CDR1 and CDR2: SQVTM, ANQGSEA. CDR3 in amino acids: CSVPQGWSGNEQFF. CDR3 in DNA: TGCAGCGTACCACAGGGATGGAGCGGTAATGAGCAGTTCTTC.

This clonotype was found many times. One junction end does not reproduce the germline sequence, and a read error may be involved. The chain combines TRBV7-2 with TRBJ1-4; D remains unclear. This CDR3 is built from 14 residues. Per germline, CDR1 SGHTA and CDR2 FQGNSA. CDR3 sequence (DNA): TGTGCCAGCAGCTTAGACAAGTTGAATGGAAAACTGTTTTTT. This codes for CASSLDKLNGKLFF.

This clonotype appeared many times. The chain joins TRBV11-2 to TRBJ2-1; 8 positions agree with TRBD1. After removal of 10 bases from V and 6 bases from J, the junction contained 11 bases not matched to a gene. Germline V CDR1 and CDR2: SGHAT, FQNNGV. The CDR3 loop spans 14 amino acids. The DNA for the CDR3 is TGTGCCATCTCCAGGGACAGGCGCCGCAATGAGCAGTTCTTC. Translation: CAISRDRRRNEQFF.

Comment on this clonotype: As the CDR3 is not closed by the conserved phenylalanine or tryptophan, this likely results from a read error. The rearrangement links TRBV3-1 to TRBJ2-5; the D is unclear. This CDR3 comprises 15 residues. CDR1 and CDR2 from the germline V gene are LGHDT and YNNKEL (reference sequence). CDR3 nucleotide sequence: TGTGCCAGCAGCCCCAGGACGGAAGGGCAAGAGACACAGTACTCC. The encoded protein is CASSPRTEGQETQYS.

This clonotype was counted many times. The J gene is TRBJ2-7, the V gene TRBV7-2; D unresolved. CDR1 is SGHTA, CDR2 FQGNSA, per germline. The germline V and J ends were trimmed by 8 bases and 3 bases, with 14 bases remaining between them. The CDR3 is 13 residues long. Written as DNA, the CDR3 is TGTGCCAGCTCCCAAGGCGAGTACTACGAGCAGTACTTC. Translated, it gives CASSQGEYYEQYF.